The next 27 T cell receptor beta chains were all read from a single sample in a study of beta chain features in type 1 diabetes. The isolated RNA, all of it, was reverse transcribed, so expressed TCRB transcripts were what got sequenced. The data were produced by immunoSEQ multiplex PCR, yet TCRdb's version contains in-frame clones alone and is incomplete. The sample includes 120,000 to 150,000 clones, 9.5% to 10% of them seen just once. The specimen sequenced was central memory CD4+ T cells from blood. The receptors come from a woman between 35 and 50 years old in good health.

J is TRBJ2-2 and V is TRBV10-3; tentative D call: TRBD1 (5 bases). V lost 10 bases to trimming and J lost 5 bases, with 17 bases between them. Germline CDR1 ENHRY, CDR2 SYGVKD. The CDR3 is made up of 14 amino acids. CDR3 in DNA: TGTGCCAGCTTACAGCCAGGGAAGACCGGGGAGCTGTTTTTT. This gives the protein CASLQPGKTGELFF.

This chain connects TRBV4-2 to TRBJ2-2, with D unresolved. From germline, CDR1 is LGHNA and CDR2 YNFKEQ. The CDR3 has 16 residues. Trimming removed 0 bases at V and 3 bases at J, with 11 bases between. Written as DNA, the CDR3 is TGTGCCAGCAGCCAAGACCTAGGCCGGGACACCGGGGAGCTGTTTTTT. Its protein is CASSQDLGRDTGELFF.

V gene TRBV5-4 combines with J gene TRBJ2-1, with 9 bases aligning to TRBD1. Looked up from germline, CDR1 is SGHNT and CDR2 is YYREEE (reference sequence). The CDR3 has 16 residues. V lost 5 bases, J lost 5 bases, and 11 bases stayed unmatched. CDR3 loop: CASRLSSGQGNNEQFF. The CDR3 DNA reads as TGTGCCAGCAGGTTGAGTAGCGGACAGGGGAACAATGAGCAGTTCTTC.

This clone was seen a few times. The chain combines TRBV9 with TRBJ1-3, with D maybe TRBD1 (6 bases). Germline CDR1 and CDR2: SGDLS and YYNGEE. Deletions cut 5 bases from V and 0 bases from J, with 9 bases between. This CDR3 contains 14 residues. The CDR3 coding sequence is TGTGCCAGCAGGGCAGGGGCCTCTGGAAACACCATATATTTT. This sequence encodes CASRAGASGNTIYF.

J is TRBJ1-1 and V is TRBV18, with TRBD1 matching over 8 bases. The CDR3 loop spans 15 amino acids. CDR1 and CDR2 from the germline V gene are KGHSH and LQKENI. The trim removed 3 bases at V and 4 bases at J, leaving 7 bases unmatched. CDR3 in DNA: TGTGCCAGCTCACCTCAGGACAGGGCCTTCACTGAAGCTTTCTTT. Its protein is CASSPQDRAFTEAFF.

This clone was observed a few times. The chain links TRBV19 to TRBJ1-2, with 9 bases aligning to TRBD1. CDR1 LNHDA and CDR2 SQIVND come from the germline V gene (reference sequence). There are 12 residues in the CDR3. The ends lost 4 bases at V and 7 bases at J; junction bases unmatched: 1. CDR3 sequence reads: CASSRTGVGYTF. CDR3 nucleotides: TGTGCCAGTAGTAGGACAGGGGTTGGCTACACCTTC.

The CDR3 is CAISEMGSYSNTEAFF. In DNA form, the CDR3 reads TGTGCCATCAGTGAGATGGGCAGCTATTCGAACACTGAAGCTTTCTTT. V usage is TRBV10-3 and J usage is TRBJ1-1; D ambiguous. Germline V gene sequence: CDR1 ENHRY, CDR2 SYGVKD. V lost 2 bases to trimming and J lost 1 base, with 14 bases between them. The CDR3 runs 16 residues.

About this clone: The sample carries other DNA sequences with the same CDR3. This chain connects TRBV19 to TRBJ2-5; D is unclear. Trimming stripped 4 bases from V and 2 bases from J, with 8 bases between. Germline V gene data show CDR1 as LNHDA and CDR2 as SQIVND (reference sequence). The CDR3 spans 13 residues. CDR3: CASSNQKQETQYF. The CDR3 DNA is TGTGCCAGTAGTAACCAGAAACAAGAGACCCAGTACTTC.

This clone was seen only a few times. The chain employs TRBV19 and TRBJ2-3; 7 bases align to TRBD2. CDR3 length equals 16 residues. The germline CDR1 and CDR2 sequences are LNHDA and SQIVND (reference sequence). Trimming cost V 3 bases and J 1 base; bases outside gene matches: 7. This chain's CDR3 is CASSIGEGRGTDTQYF. Here the CDR3 DNA reads TGTGCCAGTAGTATCGGGGAGGGACGCGGCACAGATACGCAGTATTTT.

The table lists this clone with a few counts. The V call is TRBV10-3, the J call TRBJ2-7, with D maybe TRBD1 (5 bases). Trimming took 4 bases from V and 6 from J, leaving 16 bases between them. The CDR3 extends over 14 amino acids. The germline V gene has CDR1 ENHRY and CDR2 SYGVKD. As DNA, the CDR3 is TGTGCCATCAGTGTTGGTCAGGGTACCTCCGAGCAGTACTTC. Translation: CAISVGQGTSEQYF.

This chain links TRBV7-8 with TRBJ1-1, with 8 bases matching TRBD1. V was clipped by 3 bases and J by 9 bases; unmatched bases: 3. This CDR3 is 12 amino acids long. The germline V gene has CDR1 SGHVS and CDR2 FQNEAQ. For the CDR3, the DNA is TGTGCCAGCAGCTTCGGGACAGGTAAAGCTTTCTTT. This encodes CASSFGTGKAFF. Combining the CDR3 with reference TRBV7-8 and TRBJ1-1 gives the whole variable domain GAGVSQSPRYKVAKRGQDVALRCDPISGHVSLFWYQQALGQGPEFLTYFQNEAQLDKSGLPSDRFFAERPEGSVSTLKIQRTQQEDSAVYLCASSFGTGKAFFGQGTRLTVV.

Only a few counts were recorded for this clone. This sequence joins TRBV2 and TRBJ1-6; D is unresolved. Germline CDR1 and CDR2: SNHLY and FYNNEI. Deletions cut 0 bases from V and 7 bases from J, with 10 bases between. This CDR3 is 15 amino acids long. CDR3 amino acids: CASSEARTENSPLHF. The CDR3 coding sequence is TGTGCCAGCAGTGAAGCGCGAACTGAGAATTCACCCCTCCACTTT. The full variable domain, with the rest looked up from reference TRBV2 and TRBJ1-6, is EPEVTQTPSHQVTQMGQEVILRCVPISNHLYFYWYRQILGQKVEFLVSFYNNEISEKSEIFDDQFSVERPDGSNFTLKIRSTKLEDSAMYFCASSEARTENSPLHFGNGTRLTVT.

This clone appeared a few times. The chain is built from TRBV11-2 and TRBJ2-5; TRBD2 matches at 7 bases. In germline, CDR1 is SGHAT, CDR2 FQNNGV. The CDR3 has 15 amino acids. Trimming cost V 0 bases and J 6 bases; bases outside gene matches: 7. The chain's CDR3 is CASSLEGGGGQTQYF. The CDR3 DNA follows: TGTGCCAGCAGCTTAGAAGGCGGGGGAGGACAGACCCAGTACTTC.

The table lists this clone with a few counts. V gene TRBV7-2 combines with J gene TRBJ2-5, with TRBD2 as a possible D gene (5 bases). Trimming shortened V by 3 bases and J by 4 bases, and 12 bases separated the two germline ends. The CDR3 runs to 14 residues. Germline CDR1 SGHTA, CDR2 FQGNSA. The CDR3 loop reads CASSFSGTLETQYF. As DNA, the CDR3 is TGTGCCAGCAGCTTCAGCGGCACCTTAGAGACCCAGTACTTC.

Here the CDR3 reads CASRTSGVEETQYF. The DNA of the CDR3 is TGTGCCAGCAGGACTAGCGGGGTCGAAGAGACCCAGTACTTC. The rearrangement links TRBV28 to TRBJ2-5; 11 bases are shared with TRBD2. The J segment lost 3 bases and the V segment lost 6 bases, leaving 3 bases of the junction unmatched. The CDR3 is 14 residues long. Germline lookup yields CDR1 MDHEN and CDR2 SYDVKM.

This clone is a singleton in its sample. The chain employs TRBV21-1 and TRBJ2-3; the table assigns TRBD2, which was not confirmed against the DNA. TRBV21-1 counts as a pseudogene. The length of the CDR3 is 18 residues. CDR3: CASSKAGPLAGGCNTQYF. As DNA, the CDR3 is TGTGCCAGCAGCAAAGCTGGCCCACTAGCGGGGGGCTGTAATACGCAGTATTTT.

This clone was seen at least ten times. The chain is built from TRBV23-1 and TRBJ2-1; perhaps TRBD2 as D (6 bases). TRBV23-1 is identified as an open reading frame with a role that is uncertain. CDR3 length: 16 amino acids. V was cut by 0 bases and J by 4 bases, with 13 bases left in between. CDR3 nucleotide sequence: TGCGCCAGCAGTCAATCCTGGTCGGGGGAGTACAATGAGCAGTTCTTC. As protein: CASSQSWSGEYNEQFF.

In its sample, this clone was seen many times. The chain couples TRBV4-3 to TRBJ2-3; 7 bases line up with TRBD2. The CDR3 contains 18 residues. CDR1 is LGHNA and CDR2 is YSLEER in the germline V gene. V was pared by 0 bases and J by 3 bases, with 12 bases of the junction left unmatched. CDR3 in amino acids: CASSQEGRVAGTTDTQYF. For the CDR3, the DNA is TGCGCCAGCAGCCAAGAAGGGCGGGTAGCGGGTACAACAGATACGCAGTATTTT.

J is TRBJ2-1 and V is TRBV2; TRBD2 matches 9 bases. The CDR3 loop spans 16 amino acids. Germline assignment: CDR1 SNHLY and CDR2 FYNNEI. Trimming took 1 base from V and 4 from J; bases not matched to a gene: 5. CDR3 region: CASSEGRLADYNEQFF. Here the CDR3 DNA reads TGTGCCAGCAGTGAAGGTCGACTAGCGGATTACAATGAGCAGTTCTTC.

This clone was found a few times. The chain has TRBV5-1 and TRBJ2-5; 9 nucleotides match TRBD2. Per germline, CDR1 SGHRS and CDR2 YFSETQ. There are 15 residues in the CDR3. Unmatched junction bases numbered 10, after V lost 5 bases and J lost 5 bases. The CDR3 protein is CASRDRGGAGETQYF. In DNA, the CDR3 is TGCGCCAGCAGAGACCGCGGGGGGGCCGGGGAGACCCAGTACTTC.

The V gene is TRBV5-5, the J gene TRBJ1-2; 9 bases fit TRBD1. The junction had 14 bases not matched to a gene; V was cut back by 1 base and J by 4 bases. Germline CDR1 is SGHKS and CDR2 is YYEKEE (reference sequence). The CDR3 contains 18 residues. CDR3 loop: CASSLTFRDRVISYGYTF. The CDR3 nucleotides read TGTGCCAGCAGCTTGACGTTCCGGGACAGGGTAATTAGCTATGGCTACACCTTC.

The chain couples TRBV19 to TRBJ1-6; the D gene is possibly TRBD1 (5 bases). Germline CDR1 is LNHDA and CDR2 is SQIVND (reference sequence). The CDR3 totals 14 residues. V lost 6 bases to trimming and J lost 9 bases, with 15 bases between them. DNA of the CDR3: TGTGCCAGTAGCCGGCGGGGGGAGAGTTCACCCCTCCACTTT. Protein: CASSRRGESSPLHF. Using reference TRBV19 and TRBJ1-6 for the parts outside the CDR3, the full variable domain is DGGITQSPKYLFRKEGQNVTLSCEQNLNHDAMYWYRQDPGQGLRLIYYSQIVNDFQKGDIAEGYSVSREKKESFPLTVTSAQKNPTAFYLCASSRRGESSPLHFGNGTRLTVT.

In its sample, this clone was seen many times. Mismatch with germline at one junction end may stem from a read error. The rearrangement links TRBV7-2 to TRBJ2-7; a weak D match, TRBD2 (5 bases). The CDR3 is 15 residues long. The germline CDR1 and CDR2 sequences are SGHTA and FQGNSA. CDR3 loop: CASSVAGDRRYEQYF. The CDR3, as DNA: TGTGCCAGCAGCGTAGCCGGAGATAGGAGGTACGAGCAGTACTTC.

Ten or more counts support this clone. The V call is TRBV7-9, the J call TRBJ2-3; 12 bases match TRBD2. The CDR3 extends over 18 amino acids. Germline CDR1 SEHNR, CDR2 FQNEAQ (reference sequence). J was trimmed by 2 bases and V by 1 base; bases with no gene match: 7. The CDR3 here is CASSLGLAGARNTDTQYF. Written as DNA, the CDR3 is TGTGCCAGCAGCTTAGGACTAGCGGGGGCTCGCAACACAGATACGCAGTATTTT.

The chain recombines TRBV7-2 with TRBJ2-2; TRBD1 agrees at 9 bases. J was trimmed by 4 bases and V by 4 bases; bases with no gene match: 4. Germline V lookup: CDR1 SGHTA, CDR2 FQGNSA. The CDR3 length is 15 residues. CDR3 region: CASSSGQGGTGELFF. CDR3 sequence (DNA): TGTGCCAGCAGCTCGGGACAGGGTGGCACCGGGGAGCTGTTTTTT.

This clone was observed a handful of times. V is TRBV13 and J is TRBJ2-7; D is unresolved. V dropped 0 bases and J dropped 2 bases, with 8 bases sitting between them. This CDR3 has 14 amino acids. The germline gives CDR1 PRHDT, CDR2 FYEKMQ (reference sequence). The CDR3 DNA follows: TGTGCCAGCAGCTTAGGCCAGATGACCTACGAGCAGTACTTC. Residues: CASSLGQMTYEQYF.

This clone has only a few counts. With a much larger clone just one base away, this may be a read error. The gene calls are TRBV5-6 and TRBJ2-7; 7 nucleotides match TRBD1. Germline V gives CDR1 SGHDT, CDR2 YYEEEE. The CDR3 consists of 14 residues. V was clipped by 4 bases and J by 2 bases; unmatched bases: 6. The DNA of the CDR3 is TGTGCCAGCAGCGCAACGACAGGGACCTACGAGCAGTACTTC. Translation: CASSATTGTYEQYF.